These 3 T cell receptor beta chains were sequenced from one sample in a study of CD8 T cells in Susac syndrome (dated by TCRdb to between 2017 and 2020). Libraries were made using the immunoSEQ multiplex PCR assay. RNA was extracted with the RNeasy kit and 0.5 to 1 ug was reverse transcribed using random hexamers. TCRdb ran its own pipeline on the public reads, namely fastp trimming at Q25 and MiXCR clone calling, and kept in-frame beta chains. Every CDR3 protein is listed once, alongside the most common genes and DNA of its rows. This sample has approximately 160,000 distinct CDR3 sequences in its table, and roughly 94% of those were observed once. Around 0.093% of the sample is taken by the ten largest. Sequencing used CD4+ T cells from PBMCs. These receptors came from a human donor with multiple sclerosis.

The chain employs TRBV3-1 and TRBJ1-2; maybe TRBD1 (5 bases). The V end was cut by 4 bases, the J end by 0 bases, with 12 bases between. Germline V lookup: CDR1 LGHDT, CDR2 YNNKEL (reference sequence). This CDR3 is built from 15 residues. CDR3 sequence reads: CASSLSDTANYGYTF. The CDR3 DNA sequence: TGTGCCAGCAGCCTCTCGGACACCGCTAACTATGGCTACACCTTC.

V and J are TRBV19 and TRBJ2-7; D gene unclear. Germline values: CDR1 LNHDA, CDR2 SQIVND (reference sequence). Trimming cost V 3 bases and J 3 bases, with 12 bases left between them. CDR3 size: 14 residues. The CDR3 DNA reads TGTGCCAGTAGTATTGGAGTGGGCAGCTACGAGCAGTACTTC. Protein sequence: CASSIGVGSYEQYF.

V and J are TRBV7-9 and TRBJ2-7, with TRBD2 as a possible D gene (5 bases). Trimming took 8 bases from V and 2 from J, leaving 10 bases between them. The CDR3 is 12 amino acids. Germline values: CDR1 SEHNR, CDR2 FQNEAQ (reference sequence). The CDR3 loop is CASREGTYEQYF. The CDR3 coding sequence is TGTGCCAGCCGCGAGGGTACCTACGAGCAGTACTTC.